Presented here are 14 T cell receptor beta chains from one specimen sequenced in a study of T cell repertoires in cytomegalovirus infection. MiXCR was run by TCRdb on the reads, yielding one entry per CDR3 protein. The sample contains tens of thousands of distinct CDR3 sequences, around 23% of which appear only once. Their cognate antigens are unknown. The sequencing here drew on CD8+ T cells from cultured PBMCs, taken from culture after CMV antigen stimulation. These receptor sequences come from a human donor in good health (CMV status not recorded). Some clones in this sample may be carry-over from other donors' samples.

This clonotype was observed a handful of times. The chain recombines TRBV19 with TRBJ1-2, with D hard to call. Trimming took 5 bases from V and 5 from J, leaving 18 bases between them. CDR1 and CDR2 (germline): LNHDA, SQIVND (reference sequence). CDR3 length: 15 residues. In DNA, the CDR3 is TGTGCCAGTAGTGTCCGGACCTCCAACCTTTATGGCTACACCTTC. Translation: CASSVRTSNLYGYTF.

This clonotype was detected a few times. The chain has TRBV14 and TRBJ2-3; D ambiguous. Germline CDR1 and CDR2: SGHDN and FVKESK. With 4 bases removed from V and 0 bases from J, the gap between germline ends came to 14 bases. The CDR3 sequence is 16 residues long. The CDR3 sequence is CASSRRRTVSTDTQYF. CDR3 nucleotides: TGTGCCAGCAGCCGAAGGCGGACGGTTAGCACAGATACGCAGTATTTT.

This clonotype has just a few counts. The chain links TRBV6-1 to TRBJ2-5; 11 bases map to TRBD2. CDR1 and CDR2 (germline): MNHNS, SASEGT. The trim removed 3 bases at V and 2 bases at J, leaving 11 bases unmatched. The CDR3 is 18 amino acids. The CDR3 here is CASSDTALLAGGQETQYF. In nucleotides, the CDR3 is TGTGCCAGCAGTGACACAGCCCTTCTAGCGGGAGGACAAGAGACCCAGTACTTC.

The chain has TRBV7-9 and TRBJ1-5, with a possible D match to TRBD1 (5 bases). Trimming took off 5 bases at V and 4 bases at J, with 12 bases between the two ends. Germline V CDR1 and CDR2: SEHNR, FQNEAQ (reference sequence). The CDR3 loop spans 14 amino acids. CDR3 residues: CASSPRDGNQPQHF. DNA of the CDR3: TGTGCCAGCAGCCCCCGGGACGGTAATCAGCCCCAGCATTTT. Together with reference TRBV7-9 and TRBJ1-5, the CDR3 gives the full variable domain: DTGVSQNPRHKITKRGQNVTFRCDPISEHNRLYWYRQTLGQGPEFLTYFQNEAQLEKSRLLSDRFSAERPKGSFSTLEIQRTEQGDSAMYLCASSPRDGNQPQHFGDGTRLSIL.

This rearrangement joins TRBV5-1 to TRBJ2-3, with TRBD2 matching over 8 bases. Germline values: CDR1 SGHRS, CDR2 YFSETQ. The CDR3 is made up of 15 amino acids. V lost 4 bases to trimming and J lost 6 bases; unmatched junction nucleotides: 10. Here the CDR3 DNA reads TGCGCCAGCAGCCCGGGGGGGCTTCTCTTGGATACGCAGTATTTT. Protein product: CASSPGGLLLDTQYF.

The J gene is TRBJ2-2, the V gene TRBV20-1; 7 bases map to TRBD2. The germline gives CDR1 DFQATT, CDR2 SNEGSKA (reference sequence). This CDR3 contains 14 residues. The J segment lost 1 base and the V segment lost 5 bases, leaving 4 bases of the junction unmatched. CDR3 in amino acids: CSAGPSGNTGELFF. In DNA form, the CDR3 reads TGCAGTGCTGGGCCTAGCGGGAACACCGGGGAGCTGTTTTTT.

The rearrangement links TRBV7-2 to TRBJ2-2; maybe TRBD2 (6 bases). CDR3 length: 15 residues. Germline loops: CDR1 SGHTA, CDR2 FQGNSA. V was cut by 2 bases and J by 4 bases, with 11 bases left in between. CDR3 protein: CASSLRPAGTGELFF. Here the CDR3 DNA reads TGTGCCAGCAGCTTAAGACCAGCGGGCACCGGGGAGCTGTTTTTT.

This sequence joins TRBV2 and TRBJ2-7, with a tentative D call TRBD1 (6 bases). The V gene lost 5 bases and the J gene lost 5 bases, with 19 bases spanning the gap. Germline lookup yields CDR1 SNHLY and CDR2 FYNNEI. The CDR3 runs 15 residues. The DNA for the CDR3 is TGTGCCAGCAGTAAGCCAGGGGAGTATCGCGACGAGCAGTACTTC. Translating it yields CASSKPGEYRDEQYF.

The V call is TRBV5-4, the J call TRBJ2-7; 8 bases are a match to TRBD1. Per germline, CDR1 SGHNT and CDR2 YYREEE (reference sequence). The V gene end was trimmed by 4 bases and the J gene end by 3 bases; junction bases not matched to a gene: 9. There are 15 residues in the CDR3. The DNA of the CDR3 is TGTGCCAGCAGCCCCTCCCAGGGACAGGACTACGAGCAGTACTTC. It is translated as CASSPSQGQDYEQYF.

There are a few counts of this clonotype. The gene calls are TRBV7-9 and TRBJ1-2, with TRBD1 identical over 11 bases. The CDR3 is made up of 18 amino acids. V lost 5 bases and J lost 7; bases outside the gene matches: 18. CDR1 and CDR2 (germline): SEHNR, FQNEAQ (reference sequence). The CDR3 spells CASSPSGTGGAGLFGYTF. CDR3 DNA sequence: TGTGCCAGCAGCCCCTCAGGGACAGGGGGGGCCGGACTATTTGGCTACACCTTC. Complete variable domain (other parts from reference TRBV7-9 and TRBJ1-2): DTGVSQNPRHKITKRGQNVTFRCDPISEHNRLYWYRQTLGQGPEFLTYFQNEAQLEKSRLLSDRFSAERPKGSFSTLEIQRTEQGDSAMYLCASSPSGTGGAGLFGYTFGSGTRLTVV.

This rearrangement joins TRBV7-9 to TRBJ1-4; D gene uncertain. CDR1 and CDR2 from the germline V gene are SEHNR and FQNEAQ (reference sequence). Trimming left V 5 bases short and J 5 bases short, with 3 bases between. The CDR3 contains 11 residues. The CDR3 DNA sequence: TGTGCCAGCAGCCCCAATGAAAAACTGTTTTTT. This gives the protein CASSPNEKLFF. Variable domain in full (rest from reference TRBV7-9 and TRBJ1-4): DTGVSQNPRHKITKRGQNVTFRCDPISEHNRLYWYRQTLGQGPEFLTYFQNEAQLEKSRLLSDRFSAERPKGSFSTLEIQRTEQGDSAMYLCASSPNEKLFFGSGTQLSVL.

For the CDR3, the DNA is TGTGCCAGCAGCCCTGAACAGGTCCCCTACGAGCAGTACTTC. Translating gives CASSPEQVPYEQYF. V usage is TRBV7-9 and J usage is TRBJ2-7, with D possibly matching TRBD1 (5 bases). With 5 bases removed from V and 2 bases from J, the gap between germline ends came to 13 bases. From germline, CDR1 is SEHNR and CDR2 FQNEAQ (reference sequence). CDR3 size: 14 residues.

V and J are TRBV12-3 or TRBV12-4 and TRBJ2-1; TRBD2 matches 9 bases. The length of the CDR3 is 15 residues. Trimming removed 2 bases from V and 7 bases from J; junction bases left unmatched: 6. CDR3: CASSLSGLAGNEQFF. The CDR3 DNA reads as TGTGCCAGCAGTTTATCAGGTCTAGCGGGGAATGAGCAGTTCTTC.

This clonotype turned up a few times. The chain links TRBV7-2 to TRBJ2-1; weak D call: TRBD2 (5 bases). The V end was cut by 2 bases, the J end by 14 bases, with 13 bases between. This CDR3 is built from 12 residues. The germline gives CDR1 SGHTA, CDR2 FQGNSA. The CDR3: CASSLWPKREFF. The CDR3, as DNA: TGTGCCAGCAGCTTATGGCCAAAGAGGGAGTTCTTC.